The clone carrying this T cell receptor beta chain came up a few times. Its antigen remains unknown. Preparation of naive CD8 libraries involved roughly 18,000 to 1,100,000 sorted cells and 10%, 30% or 50% RNA. Sorting selected naive CD8 T cells with a CD8+CD4-CCR7+CD45RA+ phenotype. V was cut by 1 base and J by 4 bases, with 10 bases left in between. Germline V gene sequence: CDR1 MGHDK, CDR2 SYGVNS. The CDR3 length is 14 residues. MiXCR, run by TCRdb on the PCR reads, gives a single entry per CDR3 protein. Altogether about 40,000 distinct CDR3 sequences are present, 24% being singletons, with the ten largest covering about 1%. The entry originates in a study of molecular identifiers for immune sequencing clone quantification. Study findings and constraints: Spiked-in Jurkat TCR RNA corresponding to one cell was reported as detectable against 1 million or so naive cells.

The chain has TRBV25-1 and TRBJ2-5; D ambiguous. This sequence was found in a human donor in good health. Some libraries in this study had Jurkat cell RNA spiked in. Sequencing input: naive CD8+ T cells from blood, with Jurkat cell RNA spiked in. Subset indicated: FACS-sorted CD8+CD4-CCR7+CD45RA+ naive T cells. The CDR3 DNA follows: TGTGCCAGCAGTGAATTTTCTGATCCAGAGACCCAGTACTTC. It codes for CASSEFSDPETQYF.